This entry lists 10 T cell receptor beta chains sequenced from one sample in a study of blood T cell repertoires in COVID-19. The data were produced by immunoSEQ multiplex PCR, yet TCRdb's version contains in-frame clones alone and is incomplete. This table has just over 300,000 clones, approximately 83% appearing once. The sample was PBMCs or T cells enriched from blood (not recorded which). These receptors were collected from a man aged 30-40 years who had recovered from COVID-19.

The CDR3 bases are TGTGCCAGCAGCGCTAAACAGGGGATGGCCAAAAACATTCAGTACTTC. This codes for CASSAKQGMAKNIQYF. V is TRBV7-9 and J is TRBJ2-4; 7 bases are shared with TRBD1. The CDR3 runs to 16 residues. V lost 5 bases to trimming and J lost 1 base; unmatched junction nucleotides: 8. Germline CDR1 reads SEHNR; CDR2 reads FQNEAQ (reference sequence).

V usage is TRBV6-5 and J usage is TRBJ1-1; D is ambiguous. Trimming stripped 1 base from V and 0 bases from J, with 3 bases between. From germline, CDR1 is MNHEY and CDR2 SVGAGI. The CDR3 covers 13 residues. CDR3 sequence reads: CASSYWLNTEAFF. As DNA, the CDR3 is TGTGCCAGCAGTTACTGGCTGAACACTGAAGCTTTCTTT.

The chain carries TRBV30 and TRBJ2-1; 10 bases match TRBD2. The germline V gene has CDR1 GTSNPN and CDR2 SVGIG (reference sequence). J was trimmed by 3 bases and V by 2 bases; bases with no gene match: 1. The length of the CDR3 is 14 residues. CDR3 sequence (DNA): TGTGCCTGGAGTTTAGCGGGGGGCTACAATGAGCAGTTCTTC. Its translation: CAWSLAGGYNEQFF. Full variable domain (outside the CDR3, taken from reference TRBV30 and TRBJ2-1): SQTIHQWPATLVQPVGSPLSLECTVEGTSNPNLYWYRQAAGRGLQLLFYSVGIGQISSEVPQNLSASRPQDRQFILSSKKLLLSDSGFYLCAWSLAGGYNEQFFGPGTRLTVL.

The rearrangement uses TRBV11-2 and TRBJ2-5; D perhaps matches TRBD2 (5 bases). Germline V gene data show CDR1 as SGHAT and CDR2 as FQNNGV. Trimming pared 2 bases from V and 5 bases from J, leaving 15 bases between. The length of the CDR3 is 15 residues. The CDR3 DNA reads as TGTGCCAGCAGCTTAAGATGGCTTAGGAGGGAGACCCAGTACTTC. It is translated as CASSLRWLRRETQYF.

The rearrangement uses TRBV19 and TRBJ1-6, with 8 nucleotides matching TRBD1. CDR1 is LNHDA, CDR2 SQIVND, per germline (reference sequence). V was pared by 5 bases and J by 8 bases, with 11 bases of the junction left unmatched. The CDR3 has 16 residues. The CDR3 spells CASSRDSGTGDSPLHF. CDR3 nucleotide sequence: TGTGCCAGTAGTCGTGACTCGGGGACAGGTGATTCACCCCTCCACTTT.

This clone was counted a single time. The chain uses TRBV7-9 and TRBJ1-3; D ambiguous. The germline CDR1 and CDR2 sequences are SEHNR and FQNEAQ (reference sequence). The germline V and J ends were trimmed by 0 bases and 0 bases, with 18 bases remaining between them. The CDR3 runs 19 residues. CDR3 amino acids: CASSLALRTYQTSGNTIYF. CDR3 in DNA: TGTGCCAGCAGCTTAGCCCTTAGGACTTACCAGACCTCTGGAAACACCATATATTTT.

This clone was found a few times. The V call is TRBV5-4, the J call TRBJ2-5; TRBD1 matches at 12 bases. Germline CDR1 reads SGHNT; CDR2 reads YYREEE (reference sequence). Trimming cost V 4 bases and J 1 base; bases outside gene matches: 2. The CDR3 contains 15 residues. Written as DNA, the CDR3 is TGTGCCAGCAGCCGGGGACAGGGGGCCCAAGAGACCCAGTACTTC. This translates into CASSRGQGAQETQYF.

This sequence joins TRBV6-4 and TRBJ2-3; D might be TRBD2 (5 bases). Germline V gene sequence: CDR1 MRHNA, CDR2 SNTAGT. This CDR3 contains 15 residues. V lost 5 bases and J lost 0, with 12 bases in between. CDR3 bases: TGTGCCAGCAGTTCAAGAGCGGTTAGCACAGATACGCAGTATTTT. It specifies CASSSRAVSTDTQYF.

This chain connects TRBV3-1 (or the pseudogene TRBV3-2) to TRBJ1-6; TRBD1 agrees at 7 bases. Germline CDR1 is LGHDT and CDR2 is YNNKEL (reference sequence). V lost 0 bases, J lost 3 bases, and 8 bases stayed unmatched. CDR3 length equals 18 residues. The CDR3 is CASSQDGLRTGYNSPLHF. CDR3 coding DNA: TGTGCCAGCAGCCAAGACGGTTTAAGGACAGGCTATAATTCACCCCTCCACTTT.

This clone appeared a single time. The chain employs TRBV3-1 (or the pseudogene TRBV3-2) and TRBJ2-5; the D is unclear. Germline V gene sequence: CDR1 LGHDT, CDR2 YNNKEL (reference sequence). The CDR3 is 15 amino acids. V shed 2 bases and J shed 2 bases, with 12 bases lying between them. CDR3 amino acids: CASSQTQTAQETQYF. CDR3 in DNA: TGTGCCAGCAGCCAAACCCAAACAGCTCAAGAGACCCAGTACTTC.